The 5 T cell receptor beta chains below were found in one sample sequenced in a study of T cells in tuberculosis. This table comes from immunoSEQ multiplex PCR, and its TCRdb copy is limited to in-frame clones, with some not included. The sample holds roughly 30,000 clones, just over 90% seen once. The sequencing input was PBMCs. Receptor source: a donor between 10 and 35 years old with latent tuberculosis or without tuberculosis infection.

J is TRBJ2-6 and V is TRBV6-5; D unclear. Germline lookup yields CDR1 MNHEY and CDR2 SVGAGI. This CDR3 has 15 residues. Trimming removed 6 bases from V and 0 bases from J, with 9 bases in between. The DNA of the CDR3 is TGTGCCAGCAGCCGTAGTATCTCTGGGGCCAACGTCCTGACTTTC. The encoded protein is CASSRSISGANVLTF.

The J gene is TRBJ1-3, the V gene TRBV2; a weak D match, TRBD1 (5 bases). Trimming pared 3 bases from V and 3 bases from J, leaving 15 bases between. The CDR3 contains 16 residues. Germline V gene lookup returns CDR1 SNHLY and CDR2 FYNNEI. CDR3 DNA: TGTGCCAGCAGTGATAGGGGCCCCTGGTTTGGAAACACCATATATTTT. Translated: CASSDRGPWFGNTIYF.

The genes are TRBV5-1 and TRBJ2-4, with D possibly matching TRBD1 (6 bases). Germline-derived CDR1 and CDR2 are SGHRS and YFSETQ. The CDR3 runs 14 residues. V lost 0 bases to trimming and J lost 6 bases, with 10 bases between them. The CDR3 spells CASSLGTGRNIQYF. CDR3 sequence (DNA): TGCGCCAGCAGCTTGGGAACAGGGCGAAACATTCAGTACTTC.

This clone was recorded once. The chain recombines TRBV9 with TRBJ2-2; D is unclear. The V end was cut by 4 bases, the J end by 6 bases, with 16 bases between. CDR3 size: 15 residues. Germline assignment: CDR1 SGDLS and CDR2 YYNGEE. CDR3 bases: TGTGCCAGCAGCCTCCTAGGAGCACGACCCGGGGAGCTGTTTTTT. Translation gives CASSLLGARPGELFF.

The chain recombines TRBV7-8 with TRBJ2-3; D is possibly TRBD2 (6 bases). The CDR3 sequence is 18 residues long. The V and J ends lost 4 bases and 2 bases respectively, with 22 bases between them. Germline V gene lookup returns CDR1 SGHVS and CDR2 FQNEAQ. CDR3 nucleotides: TGTGCCAGCAGCTCACAAGGACTACCCCGAATTCTCACAGATACGCAGTATTTT. Its translation is CASSSQGLPRILTDTQYF.